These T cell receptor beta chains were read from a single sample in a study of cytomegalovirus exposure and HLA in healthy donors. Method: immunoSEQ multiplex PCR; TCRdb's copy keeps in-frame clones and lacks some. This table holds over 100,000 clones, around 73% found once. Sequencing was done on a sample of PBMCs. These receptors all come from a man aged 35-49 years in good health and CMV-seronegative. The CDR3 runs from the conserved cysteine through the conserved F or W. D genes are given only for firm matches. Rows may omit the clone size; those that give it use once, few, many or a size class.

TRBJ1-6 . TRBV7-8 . CASSLVARERRKNSPLHF TGTGCCAGCAGCTTAGTTGCGCGGGAACGGAGGAAAAATTCACCCCTCCACTTT
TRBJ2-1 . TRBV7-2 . CASSLGVSEQFF TGTGCCAGCAGCCTCGGGGTCAGTGAGCAGTTCTTC
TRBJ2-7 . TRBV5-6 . CATSRGPGDEQYF TGTGCCACTTCCAGGGGCCCCGGGGACGAGCAGTACTTC
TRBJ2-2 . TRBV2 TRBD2 CASSELLAGGQGGELFF TGTGCCAGCAGTGAACTACTAGCGGGGGGGCAGGGCGGGGAGCTGTTTTTT
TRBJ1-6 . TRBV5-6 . CASSLQWSGHSSYNSPLHF TGTGCCAGCAGCTTGCAGTGGTCGGGACATAGCTCCTATAATTCACCCCTCCACTTT
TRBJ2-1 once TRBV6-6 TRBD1 CASSQWTGNNEQFF TGTGCCAGCAGTCAGTGGACAGGGAACAATGAGCAGTTCTTC
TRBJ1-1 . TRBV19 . CASSIGAMIGFGTEAFF TGTGCCAGTAGTATTGGGGCCATGATTGGTTTTGGGACTGAAGCTTTCTTT
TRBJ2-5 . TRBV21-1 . CASSKGAETQYF TGTGCCAGCAGCAAGGGGGCCGAGACCCAGTACTTC
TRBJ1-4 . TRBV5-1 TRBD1 CASSSGTVNEKLFF TGCGCCAGCAGCTCCGGGACAGTTAATGAAAAACTGTTTTTT
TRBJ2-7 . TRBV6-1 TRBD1 CASSRDRGTYEQYF TGTGCCAGCAGTAGAGACAGGGGGACCTACGAGCAGTACTTC
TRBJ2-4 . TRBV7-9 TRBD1 CSSSLQGDIQYF TGTTCCAGCAGCTTACAGGGGGACATTCAGTACTTC
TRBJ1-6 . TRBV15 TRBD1 CATSRTDRVNSPLHF TGTGCCACCAGCAGGACAGACAGGGTAAATTCACCCCTCCACTTT
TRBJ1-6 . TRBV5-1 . CASSSGALPLSSYNSPLHF TGCGCCAGCAGCTCCGGAGCCCTTCCTCTTAGCTCCTATAATTCACCCCTCCACTTT
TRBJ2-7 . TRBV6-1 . CASSRGGVEQYF TGTGCCAGCAGTCGAGGCGGGGTCGAGCAGTACTTC
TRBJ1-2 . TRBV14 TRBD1 CASSQTGALGYGYTF TGTGCCAGCAGCCAAACAGGGGCCTTGGGCTATGGCTACACCTTC
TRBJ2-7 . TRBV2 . CASSGGRGSYEQYF TGTGCCAGCAGTGGCGGCAGGGGATCCTACGAGCAGTACTTC
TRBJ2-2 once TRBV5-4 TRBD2 CASSSRRGDTNTGELFF TGTGCCAGCAGCTCCCGTCGGGGGGATACGAACACCGGGGAGCTGTTTTTT
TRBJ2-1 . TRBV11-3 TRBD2 CASSLGLARNEQFF TGTGCCAGCAGCTTAGGACTAGCGAGGAATGAGCAGTTCTTC
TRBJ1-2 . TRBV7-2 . CASSWDGGTGNYGYTF TGTGCCAGCAGCTGGGATGGGGGGACGGGGAACTATGGCTACACCTTC
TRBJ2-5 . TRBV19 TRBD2 CASRSSGGRETQYF TGTGCCAGCCGTTCTAGCGGGGGCCGGGAGACCCAGTACTTC
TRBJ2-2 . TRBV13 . CARRRGRNTGELFF TGTGCCCGGCGTCGGGGTCGGAACACCGGGGAGCTGTTTTTT
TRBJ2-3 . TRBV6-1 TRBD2 CASSDTSGGTDTQYF TGTGCCAGCAGTGACACTAGCGGGGGCACAGATACGCAGTATTTT
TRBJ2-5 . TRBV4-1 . CASSQEPPAGPQETQYF TGCGCCAGCAGCCAAGAACCCCCAGCGGGCCCCCAAGAGACCCAGTACTTC
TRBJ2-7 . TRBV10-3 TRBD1 CAISEIWDRAYEQYF TGTGCCATCAGTGAAATTTGGGACAGGGCGTACGAGCAGTACTTC
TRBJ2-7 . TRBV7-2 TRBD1 CASSLRAGGLHEQYF TGTGCCAGCAGCTTACGGGCAGGGGGTCTCCACGAGCAGTACTTC
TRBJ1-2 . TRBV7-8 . CASSPRLAANNYGYTF TGTGCCAGCAGCCCCCGATTGGCAGCGAATAACTATGGCTACACCTTC
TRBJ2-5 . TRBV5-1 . CASSLAGETQYF TGCGCCAGCAGCTTGGCCGGGGAGACCCAGTACTTC
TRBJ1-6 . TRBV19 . CASRGEYNSPLHF TGTGCTTCACGGGGGGAATATAATTCACCCCTCCACTTT
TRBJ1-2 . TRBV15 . CATSRGLGTLYGYTF TGTGCCACCAGCAGAGGATTAGGGACACTTTATGGCTACACCTTC
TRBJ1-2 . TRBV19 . CASSLRTGDVGYGYTF TGTGCCAGTAGTCTCCGAACGGGGGACGTTGGCTATGGCTACACCTTC
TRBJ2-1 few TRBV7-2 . CASSFHMGLEQFF TGTGCCAGCAGCTTTCACATGGGGCTTGAGCAGTTCTTC
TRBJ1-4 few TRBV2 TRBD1 CASSKGAPPEKLFF TGTGCCAGCAGTAAGGGGGCACCCCCTGAAAAACTGTTTTTT
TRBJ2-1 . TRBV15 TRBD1 CATSQGYGQFF TGTGCCACCTCACAGGGGTATGGGCAGTTCTTC
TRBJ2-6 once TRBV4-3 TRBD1 CASSQDVLGQGWSDAGANVLTF TGCGCCAGCAGCCAAGATGTCTTAGGACAGGGGTGGTCGGATGCTGGGGCCAACGTCCTGACTTTC
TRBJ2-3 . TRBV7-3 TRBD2 CASSSSGGAVDTQYF TGTGCCAGCAGCTCAAGCGGGGGGGCCGTAGATACGCAGTATTTT
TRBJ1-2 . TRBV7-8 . CASSFFREDHYGYTF TGTGCCAGCAGCTTCTTCCGGGAGGACCATTATGGCTACACCTTC
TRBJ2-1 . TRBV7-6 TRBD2 CASSLAGTGGYNEQFF TGTGCCAGCAGCTTAGCGGGGACGGGGGGGTACAATGAGCAGTTCTTC
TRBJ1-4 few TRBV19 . CASSIQEKLFF TGTGCCAGTAGTATTCAGGAAAAACTGTTTTTT
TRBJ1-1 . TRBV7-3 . CASSQGTGLNTEAFF TGTGCCAGCAGCCAGGGGACGGGGCTGAACACTGAAGCTTTCTTT
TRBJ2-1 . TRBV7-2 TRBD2 CASSFWTSGWNEQFF TGTGCCAGCAGCTTTTGGACTAGCGGGTGGAATGAGCAGTTCTTC
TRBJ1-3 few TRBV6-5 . CASSYRPTPGNTIYF TGTGCCAGCAGTTACCGACCGACTCCGGGAAACACCATATATTTT
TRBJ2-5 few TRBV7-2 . CASSLSASRSETQYF TGTGCCAGCAGCTTATCTGCTAGCAGGTCGGAGACCCAGTACTTC
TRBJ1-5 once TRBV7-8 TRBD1 CASSPDRGIGNQPQHF TGTGCCAGCAGCCCCGACAGGGGAATAGGCAATCAGCCCCAGCATTTT
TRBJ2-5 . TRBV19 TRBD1 CASSKGAREAQYF TGTGCCAGTAGTAAGGGGGCGAGAGAGGCCCAGTACTTC
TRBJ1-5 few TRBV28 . CAIGGYLVALGSNQPQHF TGTGCCATTGGAGGGTATTTGGTAGCCTTGGGTAGCAATCAGCCCCAGCATTTT
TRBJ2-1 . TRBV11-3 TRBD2 CASSPGLAGGHENEQFF TGTGCCAGCAGCCCGGGACTAGCGGGGGGGCATGAAAATGAGCAGTTCTTC
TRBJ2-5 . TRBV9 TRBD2 CASSDLGRTSAQETQYF TGTGCCAGCAGCGACCTTGGTCGGACTAGCGCACAAGAGACCCAGTACTTC
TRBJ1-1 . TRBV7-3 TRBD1 CASSIGGPSEAFF TGTGCCAGCAGCATAGGGGGCCCATCTGAAGCTTTCTTT
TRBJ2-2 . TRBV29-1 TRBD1 CSAPSGTATGELFF TGCAGCGCCCCCTCCGGGACAGCAACCGGGGAGCTGTTTTTT
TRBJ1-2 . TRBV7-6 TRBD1 CASSAGDRLLGYTF TGTGCCAGCAGCGCCGGGGACAGGTTGTTAGGCTACACCTTC
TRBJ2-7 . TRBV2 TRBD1 CASSEVGTGAYEQYF TGTGCCAGCAGTGAAGTTGGGACAGGGGCTTACGAGCAGTACTTC
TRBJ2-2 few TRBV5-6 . CASSFGGTNTGELFF TGTGCCAGCAGCTTTGGGGGGACGAACACCGGGGAGCTGTTTTTT
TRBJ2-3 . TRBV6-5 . CASTPDRSTDTQYF TGTGCCAGCACCCCAGACAGGAGCACAGATACGCAGTATTTT
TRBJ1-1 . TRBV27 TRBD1 CASYGTGEDAFF TGTGCCAGCTACGGGACAGGGGAAGATGCTTTCTTT
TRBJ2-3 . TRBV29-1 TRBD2 CSVGTSGSTDTQYF TGCAGCGTCGGGACTAGCGGGTCCACAGATACGCAGTATTTT
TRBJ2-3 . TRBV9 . CASSVEDSPTDTQYF TGTGCCAGCAGCGTAGAGGACAGCCCAACAGATACGCAGTATTTT
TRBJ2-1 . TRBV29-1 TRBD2 CSVEGYSRGIYNEQFF TGCAGCGTTGAAGGGTACTCGCGGGGGATTTACAATGAGCAGTTCTTC